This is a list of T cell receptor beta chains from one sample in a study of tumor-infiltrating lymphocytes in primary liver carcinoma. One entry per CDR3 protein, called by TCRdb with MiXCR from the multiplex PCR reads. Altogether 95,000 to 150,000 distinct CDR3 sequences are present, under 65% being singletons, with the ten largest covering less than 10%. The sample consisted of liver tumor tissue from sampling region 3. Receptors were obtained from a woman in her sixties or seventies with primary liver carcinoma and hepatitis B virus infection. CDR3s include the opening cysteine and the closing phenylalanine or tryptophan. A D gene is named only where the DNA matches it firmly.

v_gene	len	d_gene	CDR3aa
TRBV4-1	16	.	CASSQDSAYSYNEQFF
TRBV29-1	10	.	CSSYCNEQSF
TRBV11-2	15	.	CASSLDPGRRYGYTF
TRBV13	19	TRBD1	CASSSRDRGRLDLGNTIYF
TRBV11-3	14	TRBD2	CASTFRTSTDTQYF
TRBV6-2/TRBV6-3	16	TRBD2	CASSLTTSGNSYEQYF
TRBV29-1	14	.	CSVGNQGSADTQYF
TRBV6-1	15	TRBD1	CAGSLGKGAPDTQYF
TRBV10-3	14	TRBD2	CAIGVSGRRYEQYF
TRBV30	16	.	CAWSVEGGGAINEQFF
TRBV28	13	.	CASSKEQDGELFF
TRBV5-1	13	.	CASSTLAVNEQFF
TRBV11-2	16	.	CASSLASGAGSYEQYF
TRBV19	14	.	CASSSGFKLYGYTF
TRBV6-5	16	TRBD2	CTSSRDGGLGTWELFF
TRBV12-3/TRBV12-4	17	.	CASSFGTGVTNTGELFF
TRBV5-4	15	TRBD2	CASSSSGGGADTQYF